This TCR beta chain was found in a study of regulatory T cells in long-lasting Graves disease (dated by TCRdb to about 2021). With regard to the full study: In the newly diagnosed Graves' disease group, patients had been taking antithyroid drugs for less than 3 months. Persistent Graves' disease patients were compared with newly diagnosed Graves' disease patients by peripheral blood TCR sequencing and RNA sequencing. The study was conducted in China and was registered as a clinical trial. A total of roughly 35 samples underwent TCR sequencing: around 13 from persistent and roughly 20 from newly diagnosed Graves' disease patients. On the study overall, not on this receptor specifically: Persistent disease showed preferential use of TRBV28, TRBJ1-2 and TRBJ2-5, whereas newly diagnosed disease favored TRBV20-1 and TRBJ2-1. Sequencing and analysis were restricted to the TCR beta chain. Persistent patients shared more public clonotypes among themselves (around 2,800) than newly diagnosed patients did (more than 950). The authors acknowledged the small sample size as a limitation that may reduce accuracy. Because the primary lesion, thyroid tissue, could not be accessed, the study looked at peripheral blood alone. Compared with newly diagnosed patients, persistent Graves' disease patients had lower TCR Shannon entropy and fewer highly expanded clones, which suggests clonal expansion.

The library was made by multiplex PCR. The run used an Illumina HiSeq 4000. TCR beta libraries were built with iRepertoire HTBI primers and Arm-PCR amplification of CDR3 regions. PCR products were gel purified before sequencing. The authors processed their data as follows. A total of roughly 65 TRBV and under 15 TRBJ segments were identified across samples and were used for gene usage analysis of CDR3 amino acid clonotypes. COPE and FqMerger were used to merge filtered high-quality paired reads into contigs. Contigs were aligned with BLAST to IMGT TRBV, TRBD and TRBJ reference genes, and CDR3 was defined per IMGT. Any clonotype with a frequency above 0.1% was classified as a highly expanded clone. Repertoire diversity was measured by Shannon entropy, and V-J evenness by the Gini coefficient. Clonotypes shared by more than one individual were considered public. TCRdb reworked the public reads: Q25 trimming with fastp, MiXCR clone assembly, productive beta chains retained. Identical CDR3 protein sequences are pooled into one entry, listed with their most common genes and DNA. The authors' filters were not applied to this entry. For this sample there are over 450,000 distinct CDR3 sequences; around 12% appear just once. Of the sample, roughly 8.9% falls within the top ten clones.

The CDR3 has 12 amino acids, counting the end cysteine and phenylalanine. The only DNA kept is the CDR3, 36 bases in frame from the first base. V loses 2 bases of germline sequence and J loses 10 bases, and the interval between the two ends is 9 bases. In the germline V gene, CDR1 corresponds to SGHTA and CDR2 to FQGNSA. Taken with the paper, the label for time point translates to: newly diagnosed GD, antithyroid drugs for less than 3 months. For both TCR sequencing and RNA sequencing, RNA was extracted from PBMCs using TRIzol. Graves' disease was diagnosed according to American Thyroid Association guidelines. The patients came from an endocrinology department in Xi'an, China. From each patient, 8 to 10 milliliters of peripheral blood was collected into an EDTA anticoagulant tube. Ficoll Paque Plus density gradient separation was used to isolate PBMCs, and no further T cell sorting was done. An Agilent 2100 Bioanalyzer and agarose gel were used to check RNA quality, and a NanoDrop 2000 was used to measure RNA concentration.

Of note for this clonotype: The target of this receptor is not known. No base quality information exists; no much larger clone differs at one position.

These records were also assigned to another study, of T cells in Graves' hyperthyroidism and ophthalmopathy. The second publication reports: Stable Graves' hyperthyroidism was defined as the absence of progression to ophthalmopathy over 18 months of follow-up. Hyperthyroidism patients were aged 18 to 65 years and newly diagnosed, with disease duration of less than 2 months. The study excluded patients with uncontrolled infections, other autoimmune diseases, pregnancy or lactation. Clinical symptoms, serum thyroxine and TRAb, thyroid ultrasound, and orbital computed tomography formed the basis for the diagnoses. The first round of RT-PCR for the TCR CDR3 was performed with the HTBI primer set and the Qiagen OneStep RT-PCR kit. Blood samples also contained most of the expanded thyroid clonotypes (frequency above 0.001), which suggests that blood repertoires may reflect thyroid immune responses. A model built on a 13 V-J signature distinguished ophthalmopathy from stable hyperthyroidism, reaching around 87% sensitivity and approximately 83% specificity in cross-validation and 80%/75% in testing. In validation, the model predicted progression to ophthalmopathy a median of around six months before onset, with approximately 71% sensitivity and about 75% specificity. TCR V-J signatures able to tell the groups apart were searched for in a discovery cohort of 100 or so patients, of whom more than 40 had Graves' ophthalmopathy and around 58 had stable Graves' hyperthyroidism. Whether ophthalmopathy could be predicted prospectively was tested in an independent validation cohort made up of 18 to 20 hyperthyroidism patients plus 17 patients who later progressed to ophthalmopathy. The 100 or so discovery patients were randomly divided into training and test sets at a 7:3 ratio. The study also compared thyroid tissue and blood T-cell repertoires from over 5 Graves' hyperthyroidism patients. After blood sampling, hyperthyroidism patients were treated with methimazole at a starting dose of 30 mg daily, and ophthalmopathy patients were treated with high-dose intravenous methylprednisolone. Libraries were constructed in a second round of multiplex PCR, after which size selection and purification were carried out. Libraries were sequenced paired-end with 100 bp reads on an Illumina HiSeq2000. SOAPnuke was used to process the raw data, throwing out any read that contained adapters or uncalled bases, had a mean Phred below 15, or lacked an exact constant-primer or identifier match. High-quality paired reads were merged with COPE v1.2.5, and unique nucleotide sequences were defined as clonotypes. MiTCR v1.1 was used to align the clonotypes against IMGT TRBV, TRBD and TRBJ reference segments. Only V-J combinations with frequency above 0.0001, covering 99% to 99.2% of repertoires, were analysed. A TCS score was defined as the ratio of F50 (clonal expansion) to E x V (chaos), with BLOSUM62-based TCRdist applied between CDR3 peptides within each V-J. Welch's t-statistics and random forest reduced 450 to 600 V-J features to 13, which were used in a naive Bayes classifier (R e1071). Sample size was not statistically predetermined, and blinding of investigators to group allocation was not performed. The paper reports TCR Vbeta CDR3 sequencing of approximately 140 peripheral blood samples: over 40 ophthalmopathy, 75 to 80 hyperthyroidism and approximately 17 progressor patients.

The sample was peripheral blood mononuclear cells (PBMCs), taken at new diagnosis, from a patient treated with antithyroid drugs. Recombination linked TRBV7-2 to TRBJ2-1; no confident D gene assignment can be made. The receptor was isolated from a woman younger than 45 with Graves disease. Donor details come from another sample of the same person, matched by shared clones. The CDR3 reads CASSLKGYEQFF. DNA sequence: TGTGCCAGCAGCTTAAAGGGATACGAGCAGTTCTTC.